Listed below are T cell receptor beta chains from one sample, sequenced in a study of shared clonotypes between healthy human individuals. TCRdb's table, derived via immunoSEQ multiplex PCR, lists solely in-frame clones and lacks some. Of under 550,000 clones listed, almost 97% are singletons. Sequenced: naive CD4+ T cells sorted from blood. These receptors all come from a young woman in good health. CDR3s include the opening cysteine and the closing phenylalanine or tryptophan. The D gene is left open where the match is weak. Size is stated for part of the rows, as once, few or many counts, or as a class when the clone is expanded.

V gene: TRBV7-8; J gene: TRBJ1-5; clone size: -; D gene: -; CDR3 protein: CASSLAGQGGQPQHF; CDR3 DNA: TGTGCCAGCAGCTTAGCTGGGCAGGGAGGTCAGCCCCAGCATTTT
V gene: TRBV6-6; J gene: TRBJ2-7; clone size: -; D gene: -; CDR3 protein: CASSPGQGGHEQYF; CDR3 DNA: TGTGCCAGCAGTCCCGGACAGGGAGGGCACGAGCAGTACTTC
V gene: TRBV19; J gene: TRBJ2-3; clone size: -; D gene: TRBD2; CDR3 protein: CASSIGLAGGLQVDTQYF; CDR3 DNA: TGTGCCAGTAGTATAGGTCTAGCGGGAGGGCTGCAGGTAGATACGCAGTATTTT
V gene: TRBV7-3; J gene: TRBJ2-1; clone size: -; D gene: -; CDR3 protein: CASSLTPGPGYEQFF; CDR3 DNA: TGTGCCAGCAGCTTAACACCCGGTCCAGGTTATGAGCAGTTCTTC
V gene: TRBV25-1; J gene: TRBJ2-3; clone size: -; D gene: TRBD1; CDR3 protein: CASSPGQGLPDTQYF; CDR3 DNA: TGTGCCAGCAGCCCCGGACAGGGGTTACCAGATACGCAGTATTTT
V gene: TRBV19; J gene: TRBJ1-2; clone size: -; D gene: -; CDR3 protein: CASSRTDGYTF; CDR3 DNA: TGTGCCAGTAGTCGGACGGATGGCTACACCTTC
V gene: TRBV2; J gene: TRBJ2-1; clone size: -; D gene: -; CDR3 protein: CASRGYNEQFF; CDR3 DNA: TGTGCCAGCAGGGGATACAATGAGCAGTTCTTC
V gene: TRBV6-1; J gene: TRBJ1-5; clone size: -; D gene: TRBD1; CDR3 protein: CASLPQGASNQPQHF; CDR3 DNA: TGTGCCAGCCTTCCTCAGGGGGCTAGCAATCAGCCCCAGCATTTT
V gene: TRBV2; J gene: TRBJ2-5; clone size: -; D gene: TRBD2; CDR3 protein: CASIGGRLETQYF; CDR3 DNA: TGTGCCAGCATCGGCGGGAGGTTAGAGACCCAGTACTTC
V gene: TRBV18; J gene: TRBJ2-1; clone size: -; D gene: TRBD2; CDR3 protein: CASSRTSGGYNEQFF; CDR3 DNA: TGTGCCAGCTCACGGACTAGCGGGGGCTACAATGAGCAGTTCTTC
V gene: TRBV18; J gene: TRBJ2-7; clone size: -; D gene: -; CDR3 protein: CASSPASRAYEQYF; CDR3 DNA: TGTGCCAGCTCACCGGCCTCGCGGGCCTACGAGCAGTACTTC
V gene: TRBV28; J gene: TRBJ1-5; clone size: -; D gene: -; CDR3 protein: CASSLWVFQPQHF; CDR3 DNA: TGTGCCAGCAGTTTATGGGTTTTTCAGCCCCAGCATTTT
V gene: TRBV7-2; J gene: TRBJ2-1; clone size: -; D gene: TRBD2; CDR3 protein: CASPGLADYNEQFF; CDR3 DNA: TGTGCCAGCCCTGGACTAGCGGACTACAATGAGCAGTTCTTC
V gene: TRBV5-1; J gene: TRBJ2-7; clone size: -; D gene: TRBD2; CDR3 protein: CASSWGTSGGAYGQYF; CDR3 DNA: TGCGCCAGCAGCTGGGGGACTAGCGGGGGAGCCTACGGGCAGTACTTC
V gene: TRBV9; J gene: TRBJ2-3; clone size: -; D gene: TRBD2; CDR3 protein: CASSVDGTSRPSSVADTQYF; CDR3 DNA: TGTGCCAGCAGCGTAGATGGGACTAGCAGACCCTCCTCTGTAGCAGATACGCAGTATTTT
V gene: TRBV28; J gene: TRBJ2-7; clone size: -; D gene: -; CDR3 protein: CASMGQWLSYEQYF; CDR3 DNA: TGTGCCAGCATGGGTCAGTGGCTATCCTACGAGCAGTACTTC
V gene: TRBV19; J gene: TRBJ2-1; clone size: -; D gene: TRBD2; CDR3 protein: CASSLAGTSGSYYNEQFF; CDR3 DNA: TGTGCCAGTAGTCTAGCCGGGACTAGCGGGAGTTATTACAATGAGCAGTTCTTC
V gene: TRBV5-4; J gene: TRBJ2-7; clone size: -; D gene: -; CDR3 protein: CASSSKTGLYEQYF; CDR3 DNA: TGTGCCAGCAGCTCAAAGACAGGCTTGTACGAGCAGTACTTC
V gene: TRBV5-1; J gene: TRBJ2-1; clone size: -; D gene: -; CDR3 protein: CASSFLDTEQFF; CDR3 DNA: TGCGCCAGCAGCTTCCTAGACACTGAGCAGTTCTTC
V gene: TRBV7-9; J gene: TRBJ1-1; clone size: -; D gene: -; CDR3 protein: CASSLRQEGTEAFF; CDR3 DNA: TGTGCCAGCAGCTTGCGGCAGGAGGGCACTGAAGCTTTCTTT
V gene: TRBV5-1; J gene: TRBJ2-3; clone size: -; D gene: TRBD2; CDR3 protein: CASSLSTSGNSDTQYF; CDR3 DNA: TGCGCCAGCAGCTTGTCAACTAGCGGGAATTCAGATACGCAGTATTTT
V gene: TRBV9; J gene: TRBJ1-3; clone size: -; D gene: TRBD1; CDR3 protein: CASSLGQGQRNTIYF; CDR3 DNA: TGTGCCAGCAGCCTAGGACAGGGGCAGCGAAACACCATATATTTT
V gene: TRBV11-1; J gene: TRBJ2-3; clone size: -; D gene: -; CDR3 protein: CASSFGGADTQYF; CDR3 DNA: TGTGCCAGCAGCTTCGGGGGAGCGGATACGCAGTATTTT
V gene: TRBV28; J gene: TRBJ2-7; clone size: -; D gene: -; CDR3 protein: CASSLSSSYEQYF; CDR3 DNA: TGTGCCAGCAGTTTGTCTAGCAGCTACGAGCAGTACTTC
V gene: TRBV9; J gene: TRBJ1-2; clone size: -; D gene: -; CDR3 protein: CASSVNPLGGAEGYTF; CDR3 DNA: TGTGCCAGCAGCGTAAACCCCTTAGGAGGGGCAGAAGGCTACACCTTC
V gene: TRBV5-1; J gene: TRBJ2-3; clone size: -; D gene: TRBD1; CDR3 protein: CASSLPGTADTQYF; CDR3 DNA: TGCGCCAGCAGCTTGCCCGGGACAGCGGATACGCAGTATTTT
V gene: TRBV2; J gene: TRBJ2-7; clone size: -; D gene: -; CDR3 protein: CASSLRRTEQYF; CDR3 DNA: TGTGCCAGCAGTCTCAGAAGGACCGAGCAGTACTTC
V gene: TRBV11-2; J gene: TRBJ2-7; clone size: -; D gene: TRBD2; CDR3 protein: CASSLAGGSSYEQYF; CDR3 DNA: TGTGCCAGCAGCTTAGCGGGAGGGAGCTCCTACGAGCAGTACTTC
V gene: TRBV28; J gene: TRBJ2-2; clone size: -; D gene: -; CDR3 protein: CASSSGGDLTGELFF; CDR3 DNA: TGTGCCAGCAGCTCTGGCGGGGATCTCACCGGGGAGCTGTTTTTT
V gene: TRBV7-9; J gene: TRBJ1-1; clone size: -; D gene: TRBD1; CDR3 protein: CASSLTGQGHTEAFF; CDR3 DNA: TGTGCCAGCAGCCTAACGGGACAGGGGCACACTGAAGCTTTCTTT
V gene: TRBV11-2; J gene: TRBJ2-7; clone size: -; D gene: -; CDR3 protein: CASSSGHLLHEQYF; CDR3 DNA: TGTGCCAGCAGCTCGGGACATCTCCTGCACGAGCAGTACTTC
V gene: TRBV19; J gene: TRBJ1-2; clone size: -; D gene: -; CDR3 protein: CASSIDRTGFRGYTF; CDR3 DNA: TGTGCCAGTAGTATAGATCGGACCGGTTTCCGCGGCTACACCTTC
V gene: TRBV4-1; J gene: TRBJ2-7; clone size: -; D gene: TRBD2; CDR3 protein: CASSVLREGVYEQYF; CDR3 DNA: TGCGCCAGCAGCGTCCTACGGGAGGGGGTCTACGAGCAGTACTTC
V gene: TRBV5-1; J gene: TRBJ2-1; clone size: -; D gene: -; CDR3 protein: CASSTDRSYNEQFF; CDR3 DNA: TGCGCCAGCAGCACGGACCGATCCTACAATGAGCAGTTCTTC
V gene: TRBV28; J gene: TRBJ2-5; clone size: -; D gene: TRBD2; CDR3 protein: CASSLGGDSGEQETQYF; CDR3 DNA: TGTGCCAGCAGTTTAGGGGGGGATAGCGGAGAGCAAGAGACCCAGTACTTC
V gene: TRBV7-9; J gene: TRBJ2-1; clone size: -; D gene: -; CDR3 protein: CASSFRNFEQFF; CDR3 DNA: TGTGCCAGCAGCTTTCGAAACTTTGAGCAGTTCTTC
V gene: TRBV6-1; J gene: TRBJ2-7; clone size: -; D gene: TRBD2; CDR3 protein: CASSEEASGRLRNLGEQYF; CDR3 DNA: TGTGCCAGCAGTGAAGAAGCTAGCGGGAGACTTAGGAACCTTGGCGAGCAGTACTTC
V gene: TRBV28; J gene: TRBJ1-5; clone size: -; D gene: -; CDR3 protein: CATNGRSNQPQHF; CDR3 DNA: TGTGCCACCAACGGCAGGAGCAATCAGCCCCAGCATTTT
V gene: TRBV27; J gene: TRBJ1-2; clone size: -; D gene: -; CDR3 protein: CASSPGTDDYGYTF; CDR3 DNA: TGTGCCAGCAGCCCCGGGACGGATGACTATGGCTACACCTTC
V gene: TRBV19; J gene: TRBJ2-7; clone size: -; D gene: -; CDR3 protein: CASSRGGSYEQYF; CDR3 DNA: TGTGCCAGTTCCAGGGGGGGCTCCTACGAGCAGTACTTC
V gene: TRBV19; J gene: TRBJ1-4; clone size: once; D gene: -; CDR3 protein: CASSIEPGKNEKLFF; CDR3 DNA: TGTGCCAGTAGTATAGAGCCGGGCAAGAATGAAAAACTGTTTTTT
V gene: TRBV10-3; J gene: TRBJ1-4; clone size: -; D gene: -; CDR3 protein: CAISETGDSRPEKLFF; CDR3 DNA: TGTGCCATCAGTGAGACTGGGGACTCCCGGCCGGAAAAACTGTTTTTT
V gene: TRBV14; J gene: TRBJ2-7; clone size: -; D gene: -; CDR3 protein: CASSLKIQTGRREQYF; CDR3 DNA: TGTGCCAGCAGCCTCAAGATACAAACAGGGCGGCGGGAGCAGTACTTC
V gene: TRBV28; J gene: TRBJ1-4; clone size: -; D gene: -; CDR3 protein: CASSSTEINEKLFF; CDR3 DNA: TGTGCCAGCAGTTCGACAGAAATAAATGAAAAACTGTTTTTT
V gene: TRBV18; J gene: TRBJ2-7; clone size: -; D gene: TRBD2; CDR3 protein: CASSPEGLAGGYEQYF; CDR3 DNA: TGTGCCAGCTCCCCCGAGGGACTAGCGGGAGGGTACGAGCAGTACTTC
V gene: TRBV6-5; J gene: TRBJ2-5; clone size: -; D gene: TRBD2; CDR3 protein: CASSYSWSSGTETQYF; CDR3 DNA: TGTGCCAGCAGTTACTCGTGGAGTAGCGGGACCGAGACCCAGTACTTC
V gene: TRBV5-1; J gene: TRBJ2-1; clone size: -; D gene: TRBD1; CDR3 protein: CASSLANVGTRSGGFNEQFF; CDR3 DNA: TGCGCCAGCAGCTTGGCAAACGTCGGGACCAGGTCAGGGGGCTTCAATGAGCAGTTCTTC
V gene: TRBV7-8; J gene: TRBJ1-4; clone size: -; D gene: TRBD1; CDR3 protein: CASSLQGAPNEKLFF; CDR3 DNA: TGTGCCAGCAGCCTACAGGGGGCGCCTAATGAAAAACTGTTTTTT
V gene: TRBV25-1; J gene: TRBJ1-5; clone size: once; D gene: -; CDR3 protein: CASSDQQGHGNQPQHF; CDR3 DNA: TGTGCCAGCAGTGATCAACAGGGTCACGGCAATCAGCCCCAGCATTTT
V gene: TRBV11-2; J gene: TRBJ2-7; clone size: -; D gene: TRBD2; CDR3 protein: CASSLRTSGAYEQYF; CDR3 DNA: TGTGCCAGCAGCTTACGGACTAGCGGCGCCTACGAGCAGTACTTC
V gene: TRBV5-1; J gene: TRBJ2-1; clone size: -; D gene: TRBD2; CDR3 protein: CASSFPSGRATNEQFF; CDR3 DNA: TGCGCCAGCAGCTTCCCTAGCGGGAGGGCCACCAATGAGCAGTTCTTC